The 25 T cell receptor beta chains below all came from one sample that was sequenced in a study of vaccination effects on CD4 cells after COVID-19. Cultured cells yielded isolated CD4+ T cells after less than 11 days. As their vaccination, participants received two doses of either BNT162b2 or mRNA-1273. Profiling relied on immunoSEQ multiplex PCR, and the TCRdb table lists in-frame clones only, not all of them. This repertoire shows about 47,000 clones, just over 70% found once; its top ten account for 6% to 7%. No antigen has been assigned to these receptors. This specimen consisted of CD4+ T cells from PBMCs cultured without peptide, obtained after COVID-19 vaccination. The receptors were gathered from a human donor who received a COVID-19 vaccine.

In nucleotides, the CDR3 is TGTGCCAGCAGATTGATAGCGGGTCCAGGACGATACGAGCAGTACTTC. It specifies CASRLIAGPGRYEQYF. The chain links TRBV5-5 to TRBJ2-7; TRBD2 matches at 7 bases. The CDR3 has 16 amino acids. Germline CDR1 SGHKS, CDR2 YYEKEE (reference sequence). The V gene end was trimmed by 5 bases and the J gene end by 4 bases; junction bases not matched to a gene: 15.

CDR3 in DNA: TGCGCCAGCAGTATGGACAACACAGATACGCAGTATTTT. It specifies CASSMDNTDTQYF. The chain employs TRBV10-1 and TRBJ2-3, with a tentative D call TRBD1 (5 bases). Trimming removed 5 bases at V and 2 bases at J, with 8 bases between. Germline V lookup: CDR1 WNHNN, CDR2 SYGVQD (reference sequence). The length of the CDR3 is 13 residues.

V and J are TRBV7-9 and TRBJ1-1; 9 bases are shared with TRBD1. The CDR3 covers 15 residues. V lost 5 bases, J lost 7 bases, and 11 bases stayed unmatched. In germline, CDR1 is SEHNR, CDR2 FQNEAQ (reference sequence). CDR3 in amino acids: CASSSSGTGFIEAFF. CDR3 DNA: TGTGCCAGCAGCAGCTCCGGGACAGGGTTCATTGAAGCTTTCTTT.

The chain has TRBV2 and TRBJ2-3, with 14 bases aligning to TRBD2. V dropped 6 bases and J dropped 6; count of bases not matched to a gene: 11. The length of the CDR3 is 17 residues. Looked up from germline, CDR1 is SNHLY and CDR2 is FYNNEI. The CDR3 coding sequence is TGTGCCAGCAGCGAACCCCTGACTAGCGGGAGGGGGGATACGCAGTATTTT. Translating gives CASSEPLTSGRGDTQYF.

The chain employs TRBV25-1 and TRBJ2-6; D may be TRBD1 (6 bases). The length of the CDR3 is 17 residues. Germline values: CDR1 MGHDK, CDR2 SYGVNS. V was shortened by 4 bases and J by 0 bases, with 13 bases between the two germline ends. The CDR3 nucleotides are TGTGCCAGCAGTGCCCGGGACACTCCCTCTGGGGCCAACGTCCTGACTTTC. This translates into CASSARDTPSGANVLTF.

The genes are TRBV18 and TRBJ2-2; TRBD1 aligns across 9 bases. The CDR3 loop spans 16 amino acids. Germline CDR1 reads KGHSH; CDR2 reads LQKENI. After removal of 3 bases from V and 7 bases from J, the junction contained 9 bases not matched to a gene. CDR3 nucleotide sequence: TGTGCCAGCTCACCCAGGACAGGGGTGGACGGCGGGGAGCTGTTTTTT. Translating it yields CASSPRTGVDGGELFF.

The V and J genes are TRBV7-2 and TRBJ2-3; 9 bases match TRBD2. This CDR3 region has 19 residues. From germline, CDR1 is SGHTA and CDR2 FQGNSA. The ends lost 8 bases at V and 6 bases at J; junction bases unmatched: 24. The CDR3 is CASVSRYLSGRTKRDTQYF. CDR3 sequence (DNA): TGTGCCAGCGTCTCCCGTTACCTGAGCGGGAGGACAAAGAGGGATACGCAGTATTTT.

V usage is TRBV18 and J usage is TRBJ2-5; 8 bases map to TRBD1. After removal of 0 bases from V and 1 base from J, the junction contained 4 bases not matched to a gene. From germline, CDR1 is KGHSH and CDR2 LQKENI. CDR3 length: 16 residues. The CDR3 DNA sequence: TGTGCCAGCTCACCACCTTTCGGACAGGGCCAAGAGACCCAGTACTTC. Translating it yields CASSPPFGQGQETQYF. The full variable domain, rest sourced from reference TRBV18 and TRBJ2-5, is NAGVMQNPRHLVRRRGQEARLRCSPMKGHSHVYWYRQLPEEGLKFMVYLQKENIIDESGMPKERFSAEFPKEGPSILRIQQVVRGDSAAYFCASSPPFGQGQETQYFGPGTRLLVL.

Only one count was recorded for this clone. The chain couples TRBV6-1 to TRBJ2-2; perhaps TRBD1 as D (6 bases). Deletions cut 3 bases from V and 7 bases from J, with 15 bases between. CDR1 MNHNS and CDR2 SASEGT come from the germline V gene. This CDR3 comprises 15 residues. The CDR3 reads CASSDSRGWIGELFF. The CDR3 nucleotides read TGTGCCAGCAGTGATTCTAGGGGGTGGATCGGGGAGCTGTTTTTT.

The J gene is TRBJ2-2, the V gene TRBV11-3; D remains ambiguous. The CDR3 loop spans 14 amino acids. V gave up 5 bases and J gave up 4 bases, with 11 bases separating them. Germline V gives CDR1 SGHNT, CDR2 YENEEA. The CDR3 sequence: CASSRTTFTGELFF. Written as DNA, the CDR3 is TGTGCCAGCAGCCGGACCACTTTCACCGGGGAGCTGTTTTTT.

This chain uses TRBV5-4 with TRBJ2-7; 7 nucleotides line up with TRBD2. The CDR3 has 15 residues. Germline CDR1 SGHNT, CDR2 YYREEE (reference sequence). The ends lost 0 bases at V and 3 bases at J; junction bases unmatched: 6. CDR3 loop: CASSLDGGGNYEQYF. The DNA for the CDR3 is TGTGCCAGCAGCTTGGATGGGGGAGGGAACTACGAGCAGTACTTC.

V usage is TRBV4-1 and J usage is TRBJ2-3; 10 bases align to TRBD1. This CDR3 is built from 21 residues. J gave up 0 bases and V 1 base, and 16 bases lay outside the gene matches. CDR1 is MGHRA, CDR2 YSYEKL, per germline. The CDR3 spells CASSQGGGGTGANPSTDTQYF. As DNA, the CDR3 is TGCGCCAGCAGCCAAGGGGGCGGTGGGACAGGGGCCAACCCGAGCACAGATACGCAGTATTTT.

This clone was observed once. The V gene is TRBV18, the J gene TRBJ1-2, with D possibly being TRBD1 (6 bases). The CDR3 totals 17 residues. Trimming took off 6 bases at V and 4 bases at J, with 24 bases between the two ends. Germline CDR1 KGHSH, CDR2 LQKENI. CDR3 residues: CASSPSLAQGLGYGYTF. DNA for the CDR3: TGTGCCAGCTCGCCCTCCTTGGCGCAGGGGTTGGGCTATGGCTACACCTTC.

This clone has only a few counts. The CDR3 coding sequence is TGTGCCAGTAGTCCCTCAGGGACAGGACGACTCTATGGCTACACCTTC. It specifies CASSPSGTGRLYGYTF. The V call is TRBV19, the J call TRBJ1-2; 8 bases line up with TRBD1. Trimming took 5 bases from V and 4 from J; bases not matched to a gene: 12. This CDR3 is 16 amino acids long. CDR1 is LNHDA, CDR2 SQIVND, per germline (reference sequence).

This clone was counted between two and nine times. The chain uses TRBV7-2 and TRBJ2-2; 7 positions match TRBD1. V was clipped by 5 bases and J by 8 bases; unmatched bases: 5. CDR3 length equals 13 residues. The germline V gene encodes CDR1 SGHTA and CDR2 FQGNSA. CDR3: CASSPRGRGELFF. The CDR3, as DNA: TGTGCCAGCAGCCCTAGGGGGCGGGGGGAGCTGTTTTTT. Complete variable domain (other parts from reference TRBV7-2 and TRBJ2-2): GAGVSQSPSNKVTEKGKDVELRCDPISGHTALYWYRQSLGQGLEFLIYFQGNSAPDKSGLPSDRFSAERTGGSVSTLTIQRTQQEDSAVYLCASSPRGRGELFFGEGSRLTVL.

This chain links TRBV12-3 or TRBV12-4 with TRBJ2-3; D not certain. Trimming shortened V by 1 base and J by 8 bases, and 10 bases separated the two germline ends. The CDR3 spans 13 residues. The chain's CDR3 is CASSLGPASTQYF. CDR3 coding DNA: TGTGCCAGCAGTTTAGGACCGGCGAGTACGCAGTATTTT.

CDR3 residues: CASTYIETQYF. The CDR3 region has the DNA TGTGCCAGCACCTACATCGAGACCCAGTACTTC. The V and J genes are TRBV2 and TRBJ2-5, with D unresolved. The CDR3 spans 11 residues. Per germline, CDR1 SNHLY and CDR2 FYNNEI. V gave up 7 bases and J gave up 5 bases, with 8 bases separating them.

The chain carries TRBV11-2 and TRBJ2-7; the match to TRBD2 covers 12 bases. This CDR3 contains 13 residues. Losses at the gene ends were 6 bases for V and 4 bases for J; bases not matched to a gene: 1. Germline-derived CDR1 and CDR2 are SGHAT and FQNNGV. The CDR3 DNA sequence: TGTGCCAGCAGGACTAGCGGGAGTTACGAGCAGTACTTC. This codes for CASRTSGSYEQYF.

The CDR3 coding sequence is TGTGCCAGCAGCCCCGAATGGTTCAAGAAGGACCCCAGCTCCTACAATGAGCAGTTCTTC. It codes for CASSPEWFKKDPSSYNEQFF. The V gene is TRBV7-8, the J gene TRBJ2-1; D gene uncertain. The CDR3 loop spans 20 amino acids. CDR1 is SGHVS and CDR2 is FQNEAQ in the germline V gene. Trimming left V 5 bases short and J 0 bases short, with 26 bases between. Using reference TRBV7-8 and TRBJ2-1 for the parts outside the CDR3, the full variable domain is GAGVSQSPRYKVAKRGQDVALRCDPISGHVSLFWYQQALGQGPEFLTYFQNEAQLDKSGLPSDRFFAERPEGSVSTLKIQRTQQEDSAVYLCASSPEWFKKDPSSYNEQFFGPGTRLTVL.

The chain uses TRBV2 and TRBJ1-4; 9 positions match TRBD1. The CDR3 is made up of 18 amino acids. The V and J ends lost 8 bases and 0 bases, in that order; junction bases with no gene match: 13. Looked up from germline, CDR1 is SNHLY and CDR2 is FYNNEI. CDR3 bases: TGTGCCAGCCTCGTGGGGGGACAGGGCCTTCCAACTAATGAAAAACTGTTTTTT. Protein: CASLVGGQGLPTNEKLFF.

The table lists this clone with a few counts. An end of the junction differs from the germline gene, which may be a read error. V usage is TRBV6-5 and J usage is TRBJ1-3; 9 bases fit TRBD1. Germline-derived CDR1 and CDR2 are MNHEY and SVGAGI. This CDR3 has 14 amino acids. CDR3 residues: CASRQGAGGDTIYF. The CDR3 DNA sequence: TGTGCCAGCAGACAGGGGGCGGGTGGAGACACCATATATTTT.

The rearrangement links TRBV6-1 to TRBJ2-3; D gene uncertain. Germline-derived CDR1 and CDR2 are MNHNS and SASEGT. Trimming shortened V by 3 bases and J by 3 bases, and 7 bases separated the two germline ends. CDR3 length: 13 residues. The DNA for the CDR3 is TGTGCCAGCAGTGATAGAAGGACAGATACGCAGTATTTT. This sequence encodes CASSDRRTDTQYF.

The J gene is TRBJ1-1, the V gene TRBV6-6; 7 bases align to TRBD1. The V and J ends lost 2 bases and 0 bases, in that order; junction bases with no gene match: 6. This CDR3 spans 16 amino acids. CDR1 is MNHNY and CDR2 is SVGAGI in the germline V gene (reference sequence). CDR3 DNA: TGTGCCAGCAGTTACCCGAGGAGGGGGCTGAACACTGAAGCTTTCTTT. It specifies CASSYPRRGLNTEAFF.

The gene calls are TRBV7-9 and TRBJ1-3; D not certain. Between the trimmed V and J ends, which lost 2 bases and 3 bases, there was a span of 5 bases. This CDR3 has 13 amino acids. Germline V gives CDR1 SEHNR, CDR2 FQNEAQ (reference sequence). CDR3 amino acids: CASSLTLGNTIYF. The CDR3 DNA sequence: TGTGCCAGCAGCTTAACCCTTGGAAACACCATATATTTT.

A few counts support this clone. V and J are TRBV3-1 (or the pseudogene TRBV3-2) and TRBJ1-5; TRBD1 is a possible D gene (5 bases). Looked up from germline, CDR1 is LGHDT and CDR2 is YNNKEL (reference sequence). V was cut by 4 bases and J by 1 base, with 8 bases left in between. The CDR3 extends over 14 amino acids. The CDR3 loop reads CASSPAGSNQPQHF. CDR3 coding DNA: TGTGCCAGCAGCCCCGCAGGGAGCAATCAGCCCCAGCATTTT.